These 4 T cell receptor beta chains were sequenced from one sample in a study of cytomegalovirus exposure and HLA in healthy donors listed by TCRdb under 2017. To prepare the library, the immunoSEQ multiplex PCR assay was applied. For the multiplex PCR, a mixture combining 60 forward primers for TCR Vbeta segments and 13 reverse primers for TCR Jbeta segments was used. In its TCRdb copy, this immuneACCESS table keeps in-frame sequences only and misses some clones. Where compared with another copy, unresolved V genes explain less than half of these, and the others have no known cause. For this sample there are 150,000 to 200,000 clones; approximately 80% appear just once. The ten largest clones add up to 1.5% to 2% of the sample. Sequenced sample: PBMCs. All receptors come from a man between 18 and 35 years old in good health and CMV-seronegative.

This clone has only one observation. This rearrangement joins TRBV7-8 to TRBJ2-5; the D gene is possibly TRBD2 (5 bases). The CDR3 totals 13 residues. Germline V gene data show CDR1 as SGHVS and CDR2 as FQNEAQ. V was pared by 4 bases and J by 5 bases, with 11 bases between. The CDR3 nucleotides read TGTGCCAGCAGCTGGGTCACGGGGGAGACCCAGTACTTC. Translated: CASSWVTGETQYF.

The CDR3 DNA reads TGTGCCAGCAGCCTGCGGGGGGCGTCTGAAGCTTTCTTT. It specifies CASSLRGASEAFF. This chain links TRBV6-5 with TRBJ1-1; D perhaps matches TRBD1 (6 bases). The V gene lost 6 bases and the J gene lost 6 bases, with 14 bases spanning the gap. The CDR3 sequence is 13 residues long. The germline gives CDR1 MNHEY, CDR2 SVGAGI.

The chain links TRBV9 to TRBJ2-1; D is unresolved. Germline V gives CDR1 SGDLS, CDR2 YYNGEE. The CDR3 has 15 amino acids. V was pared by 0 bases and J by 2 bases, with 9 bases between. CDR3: CASSVEKYTYNEQFF. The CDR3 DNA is TGTGCCAGCAGCGTAGAAAAGTACACCTACAATGAGCAGTTCTTC.

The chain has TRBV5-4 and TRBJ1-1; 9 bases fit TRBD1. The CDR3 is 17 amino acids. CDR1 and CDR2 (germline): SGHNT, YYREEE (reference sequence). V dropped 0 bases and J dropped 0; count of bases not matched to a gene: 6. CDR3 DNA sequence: TGTGCCAGCAGCTTGGCCGGAGGGGACAGGGTGAACACTGAAGCTTTCTTT. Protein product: CASSLAGGDRVNTEAFF.